Below are 23 T cell receptor beta chains sequenced from a single sample in a study of blood T cells in healthy people across ages. Next came a second PCR, run for about 7 to 12 cycles, which used a sample-barcoded 5' primer along with a J-beta primer mix. One entry per CDR3 protein results from TCRdb running MiXCR on the 5' RACE reads. This table has about 290,000 distinct CDR3 sequences, around 27% appearing once. Sequenced sample: blood. The source is a woman aged 70-85 years in good health.

This clonotype has a handful of counts. CDR3 DNA: TGTGCCTACCGAAGTGGCCGGGCCTACGAGCAGTACTTC. Protein product: CAYRSGRAYEQYF. This chain connects TRBV2 to TRBJ2-7; D gene unclear. Germline lookup yields CDR1 SNHLY and CDR2 FYNNEI. V lost 11 bases and J lost 2, with 16 bases in between. This CDR3 is 13 amino acids long.

This clonotype occurred a few times. The CDR3: CASSRGDRAIPGELFF. The CDR3 nucleotides read TGTGCCAGCAGTCGGGGGGACAGAGCGATCCCCGGGGAGCTGTTTTTT. The chain joins TRBV6-6 to TRBJ2-2; D may be TRBD1 or TRBD2 (7 bases each). The V gene lost 5 bases and the J gene lost 6 bases, with 19 bases spanning the gap. This CDR3 is built from 16 residues. The germline V gene has CDR1 MNHNY and CDR2 SVGAGI (reference sequence).

This clonotype was counted a few times. V and J are TRBV6-5 and TRBJ2-5; 11 nucleotides align to TRBD1. This CDR3 comprises 14 residues. V shed 5 bases, J shed 4 bases, and the junction held 3 bases outside the gene matches. Germline V gene data show CDR1 as MNHEY and CDR2 as SVGAGI. The DNA of the CDR3 is TGTGCCAGCAGTGGGGGACAGGGGGTAGAGACCCAGTACTTC. Protein: CASSGGQGVETQYF.

The chain recombines TRBV4-1 with TRBJ2-5, with TRBD1 as a possible D gene (6 bases). The J call is in doubt because the DNA end fits TRBJ2-7 better. Per the germline V gene, CDR1 is MGHRA and CDR2 is YSYEKL. The CDR3 loop spans 15 amino acids. CDR3 sequence (DNA): TGCGCCAGCAGCCAAGATCTTGGGACAACCTACGAGCAGTACTTC. This codes for CASSQDLGTTYEQYF.

The V call is TRBV20-1, the J call TRBJ2-7, with TRBD2 as a possible D gene (6 bases). This CDR3 contains 13 residues. CDR1 is DFQATT and CDR2 is SNEGSKA in the germline V gene (reference sequence). The V and J ends lost 1 base and 5 bases respectively, with 12 bases between them. This CDR3 reads CSARVGRFDEQYF. CDR3 sequence (DNA): TGCAGTGCTAGAGTGGGGAGGTTCGACGAGCAGTACTTC.

The V call is TRBV20-1, the J call TRBJ2-6, with D unclear. Germline V gene data show CDR1 as DFQATT and CDR2 as SNEGSKA (reference sequence). This CDR3 has 13 amino acids. V was pared by 6 bases and J by 2 bases, with 8 bases between. In DNA form, the CDR3 reads TGCAGTGCGGGAATGACTGGGGCCAACGTCCTGACTTTC. It encodes CSAGMTGANVLTF.

The table lists this clonotype with a few counts. The genes are TRBV28 and TRBJ1-1; tentative D call: TRBD1 (6 bases). The CDR3 loop spans 13 amino acids. Trimming stripped 5 bases from V and 6 bases from J, with 13 bases between. The germline V gene has CDR1 MDHEN and CDR2 SYDVKM. CDR3 coding DNA: TGTGCCAGCAGTAATCAGGGGATCTCTGAAGCTTTCTTT. Encoded protein: CASSNQGISEAFF.

This clonotype was observed a handful of times. The chain combines TRBV27 with TRBJ2-5; 7 nucleotides match TRBD1. The V and J ends lost 6 bases and 13 bases, in that order; junction bases with no gene match: 17. Looked up from germline, CDR1 is MNHEY and CDR2 is SMNVEV (reference sequence). The CDR3 totals 14 residues. Here the CDR3 DNA reads TGTGCCAGCAGCCCCGACAGGGTCCTAGGTCGGCTGTACTTC. This codes for CASSPDRVLGRLYF.

The table lists this clonotype with many counts. The rearrangement uses TRBV6-1 and TRBJ1-6, with D perhaps matching TRBD1 (5 bases). Germline CDR1 and CDR2: MNHNS and SASEGT. The CDR3 loop spans 16 amino acids. V shed 4 bases and J shed 0 bases, with 10 bases lying between them. The CDR3 loop is CASSGAGSSYNSPLHF. CDR3 in DNA: TGTGCCAGCAGTGGTGCAGGGAGCTCCTATAATTCACCCCTCCACTTT.

This chain uses TRBV29-1 with TRBJ2-7; 12 nucleotides align to TRBD2. V was pared by 0 bases and J by 4 bases, with 4 bases of the junction left unmatched. Germline V gene lookup returns CDR1 SQVTM and CDR2 ANQGSEA. CDR3 length: 15 residues. The DNA of the CDR3 is TGCAGCGTTGAAGAAGGAACTAGCGGGAGGTACGAGCAGTACTTC. Translating it yields CSVEEGTSGRYEQYF.

The rearrangement joins TRBV20-1 to TRBJ1-2, with D maybe TRBD1 (6 bases). CDR1 DFQATT and CDR2 SNEGSKA come from the germline V gene (reference sequence). The CDR3 runs to 14 residues. V was pared by 2 bases and J by 8 bases, with 18 bases between. CDR3: CSARIPGGPGGYTF. The CDR3 DNA follows: TGCAGTGCTAGAATCCCCGGGGGGCCAGGCGGCTACACCTTC.

This clonotype has just a few counts. The V and J genes are TRBV29-1 and TRBJ1-2; the D gene is possibly TRBD1 (6 bases). The V gene lost 4 bases and the J gene lost 2 bases, with 8 bases spanning the gap. CDR1 and CDR2 from the germline V gene are SQVTM and ANQGSEA. The CDR3 contains 12 residues. This CDR3 is CSVGDTNYGYTF. CDR3 nucleotide sequence: TGCAGCGTTGGGGACACCAACTATGGCTACACCTTC.

This clonotype was detected a few times. The chain is built from TRBV20-1 and TRBJ2-3; D gene ambiguous. V lost 6 bases and J 0 bases, leaving 10 bases between the germline ends. Germline-derived CDR1 and CDR2 are DFQATT and SNEGSKA (reference sequence). The CDR3 runs 13 residues. The CDR3 region is CSAMLGSTDTQYF. CDR3 sequence (DNA): TGCAGTGCCATGTTAGGGAGCACAGATACGCAGTATTTT.

The CDR3 loop reads CASSSYTNYGYTF. The CDR3 DNA sequence: TGTGCCAGCAGCTCTTATACTAACTATGGCTACACCTTC. The chain recombines TRBV12-3 or TRBV12-4 with TRBJ1-2; D gene uncertain. Trimming pared 6 bases from V and 0 bases from J, leaving 8 bases between. This CDR3 comprises 13 residues.

V gene TRBV5-1 combines with J gene TRBJ1-1; no clear D. Germline V CDR1 and CDR2: SGHRS, YFSETQ. Trimming left V 0 bases short and J 3 bases short, with 9 bases between. This CDR3 region has 14 residues. The CDR3 nucleotides read TGCGCCAGCAGCTTGGTTCTGGGAGACACTGAAGCTTTCTTT. Encoded protein: CASSLVLGDTEAFF. Using reference TRBV5-1 and TRBJ1-1 for the parts outside the CDR3, the full variable domain is KAGVTQTPRYLIKTRGQQVTLSCSPISGHRSVSWYQQTPGQGLQFLFEYFSETQRNKGNFPGRFSGRQFSNSRSEMNVSTLELGDSALYLCASSLVLGDTEAFFGQGTRLTVV.

The chain links TRBV20-1 to TRBJ2-7; 14 nucleotides match TRBD2. Germline lookup yields CDR1 DFQATT and CDR2 SNEGSKA (reference sequence). J was trimmed by 7 bases and V by 3 bases; bases with no gene match: 8. There are 15 residues in the CDR3. The CDR3 spells CSASRRLAGGREQYF. The CDR3 DNA sequence: TGCAGTGCTAGTCGCAGACTAGCGGGAGGGAGGGAGCAGTACTTC.

The sample holds many counts of this clonotype. J is TRBJ1-1 and V is TRBV5-8; D remains unclear. Trimming cost V 1 base and J 1 base, with 8 bases left between them. Germline V gene data show CDR1 as SGHTS and CDR2 as YDEGEE. The CDR3 is made up of 14 amino acids. CDR3 coding DNA: TGTGCCAGCAGCTTGTACCCCGAGAACACTGAAGCTTTCTTT. It translates to CASSLYPENTEAFF.

CDR3 sequence (DNA): TGTGCCAGCAGTTACGCAGGGGGAGGCATCGGGGAGCTGTTTTTT. It encodes CASSYAGGGIGELFF. The rearrangement joins TRBV6-2 or TRBV6-3 to TRBJ2-2, with D possibly being TRBD1 (7 bases). Germline V lookup: CDR1 MNHEY, CDR2 SVGEGT. This CDR3 region has 15 residues. V shed 2 bases and J shed 7 bases, with 14 bases lying between them.

This clonotype showed up just a few times. V is TRBV6-2 or TRBV6-3 and J is TRBJ2-5; 10 bases map to TRBD2. The J call may not be correct, given that the DNA end is closer to TRBJ2-7. CDR3 length: 12 residues. In germline, CDR1 is MNHEY, CDR2 SVGEGT. CDR3: CAIRAGGREQYF. The CDR3 DNA reads as TGTGCCATTCGAGCGGGAGGGCGCGAGCAGTACTTC.

This clonotype was detected once. The CDR3 carries no conserved terminal phenylalanine or tryptophan, so it likely arises from a read error. The chain employs TRBV6-2 or TRBV6-3 and TRBJ2-7, with unresolved D. Looked up from germline, CDR1 is MNHEY and CDR2 is SVGEGT. This CDR3 is built from 11 residues. V was trimmed by 2 bases and J by 5 bases, leaving 4 bases between them. The CDR3 coding sequence is TGTGCCAGCAGTTACCCAGACGAGCAGTACTGC. Translation gives CASSYPDEQYC.

The CDR3, as DNA: TGTGCCACGGGACTAGCGGGAGTGGTCGGGGAGCTGTTTTTT. Encoded protein: CATGLAGVVGELFF. The chain is built from TRBV7-8 and TRBJ2-2; 14 nucleotides match TRBD2. CDR1 SGHVS and CDR2 FQNEAQ come from the germline V gene. The length of the CDR3 is 14 residues. With 10 bases clipped from V and 7 bases from J, the junction kept 5 bases outside the gene matches.

This clonotype was seen more than once but under ten times. The J gene is TRBJ2-1, the V gene TRBV7-6; 9 bases match TRBD1. V lost 4 bases to trimming and J lost 9 bases; unmatched junction nucleotides: 10. CDR1 is SGHVS and CDR2 is FNYEAQ in the germline V gene. CDR3 length equals 15 residues. The CDR3 nucleotides are TGTGCCAGCAGCTCTGCCACAGGGGGCTTGGGTGAGCAGTTCTTC. It yields the protein CASSSATGGLGEQFF.

This clonotype occurred a few times. J is TRBJ1-1 and V is TRBV13, with D unclear. The CDR3 totals 15 residues. The germline V gene has CDR1 PRHDT and CDR2 FYEKMQ (reference sequence). The V gene lost 5 bases and the J gene lost 0 bases, with 13 bases spanning the gap. The CDR3 reads CASSPRAALNTEAFF. CDR3 bases: TGTGCCAGCAGCCCCCGGGCAGCCTTGAACACTGAAGCTTTCTTT.